The 32 T cell receptor beta chains listed next were all sequenced from one sample in a study of CD8+ T cells in alopecia areata. As the sequencing template, cDNA was produced by extracting RNA and reverse transcribing it. This table comes from immunoSEQ multiplex PCR, and its TCRdb copy is limited to in-frame clones, with some not included. The sample has fewer than 200,000 clones, about 60% seen once; the top ten hold over 12%. The specimen comprised CD4+ T cells sorted from blood, sampled at week 0. These receptors were collected from a human donor with alopecia areata.

The V gene is TRBV2, the J gene TRBJ1-2; D is possibly TRBD1 (6 bases). This CDR3 is 16 amino acids long. CDR1 SNHLY and CDR2 FYNNEI come from the germline V gene. Trimming removed 4 bases from V and 4 bases from J, with 19 bases in between. The CDR3 sequence is CASSGIGRGLSYGYTF. The CDR3 bases are TGTGCCAGCAGTGGGATTGGCAGGGGCTTAAGCTATGGCTACACCTTC.

This chain connects TRBV29-1 to TRBJ2-7; D uncertain. Germline V gene data show CDR1 as SQVTM and CDR2 as ANQGSEA. Trimming removed 4 bases at V and 2 bases at J, with 15 bases between. The CDR3 sequence is 14 residues long. CDR3 sequence (DNA): TGCAGCGTTGTCGGGCGGCTCCCAACCTACGAGCAGTACTTC. Its protein product is CSVVGRLPTYEQYF.

This clone was counted a few times. J is TRBJ2-4 and V is TRBV13, with D possibly being TRBD1 (5 bases). The length of the CDR3 is 14 residues. V was clipped by 2 bases and J by 7 bases, with 12 bases between them. Germline V gene lookup returns CDR1 PRHDT and CDR2 FYEKMQ (reference sequence). The CDR3 is CASSLKGPGNIQYF. Written as DNA, the CDR3 is TGTGCCAGCAGCTTAAAGGGCCCAGGGAACATTCAGTACTTC. Full variable domain (remainder filled in from reference TRBV13 and TRBJ2-4): AAGVIQSPRHLIKEKRETATLKCYPIPRHDTVYWYQQGPGQDPQFLISFYEKMQSDKGSIPDRFSAQQFSDYHSELNMSSLELGDSALYFCASSLKGPGNIQYFGAGTRLSVL.

The V and J genes are TRBV7-2 and TRBJ1-1, with TRBD1 as a possible D gene (6 bases). Per the germline V gene, CDR1 is SGHTA and CDR2 is FQGNSA. This CDR3 is 13 amino acids long. Trimming stripped 3 bases from V and 10 bases from J, with 15 bases between. The CDR3 protein is CASSLEEGRGAFF. The CDR3 bases are TGTGCCAGCAGCTTGGAGGAGGGCAGGGGAGCTTTCTTT.

The V call is TRBV30, the J call TRBJ1-2, with 10 bases that match TRBD1. The CDR3 is made up of 15 amino acids. The germline CDR1 and CDR2 sequences are GTSNPN and SVGIG (reference sequence). V shed 3 bases and J 4 bases; nucleotides not matched to a gene: 8. CDR3 coding DNA: TGTGCCTGGAGCGCCAACCGACAGGGGGCCTATGGCTACACCTTC. This codes for CAWSANRQGAYGYTF.

The CDR3 DNA follows: TGCGCCAGCAGCTTCACTATGTCAGATACGCAGTATTTT. It translates to CASSFTMSDTQYF. This chain connects TRBV5-1 to TRBJ2-3; D unclear. Between the trimmed V and J ends, which lost 2 bases and 4 bases, there was a span of 8 bases. Germline loops: CDR1 SGHRS, CDR2 YFSETQ. This CDR3 is 13 amino acids long.

This clone was seen more than once but under ten times. The chain has TRBV30 and TRBJ2-4; the D gene is possibly TRBD1 (7 bases). Germline lookup yields CDR1 GTSNPN and CDR2 SVGIG (reference sequence). CDR3 length: 13 residues. The V end lost 7 bases, the J end lost 6 bases, and 16 bases lay between the germline ends. CDR3 region: CASGAGGRNIQYF. The CDR3 DNA follows: TGTGCCTCGGGGGCAGGGGGGCGAAACATTCAGTACTTC.

A single count supports this clone. V gene TRBV6-5 combines with J gene TRBJ2-7; D remains unclear. CDR3 length equals 13 residues. Germline lookup yields CDR1 MNHEY and CDR2 SVGAGI. V lost 2 bases to trimming and J lost 2 bases, with 7 bases between them. The CDR3 DNA reads TGTGCCAGCAGTTACAGGCTAACCTACGAGCAGTACTTC. This codes for CASSYRLTYEQYF.

This clone was recorded a few times. The chain combines TRBV29-1 with TRBJ2-1; TRBD2 aligns across 7 bases. Unmatched junction bases numbered 10, after V lost 5 bases and J lost 6 bases. In germline, CDR1 is SQVTM, CDR2 ANQGSEA. CDR3 length: 14 amino acids. CDR3 in amino acids: CSVTPGGRPNEQFF. CDR3 bases: TGCAGCGTTACACCCGGGGGGAGGCCCAATGAGCAGTTCTTC.

About this clone: In the same sample, other DNA sequences code for this CDR3. The rearrangement uses TRBV29-1 and TRBJ1-1; D might be TRBD1 (6 bases). Germline-derived CDR1 and CDR2 are SQVTM and ANQGSEA. There are 13 residues in the CDR3. Trimming took 4 bases from V and 5 from J, leaving 14 bases between them. The CDR3 DNA is TGCAGCGTTGGGCCAGGGGTGGGGACTGAAGCTTTCTTT. Amino acid sequence: CSVGPGVGTEAFF. The variable domain in full, with the rest retrieved from reference TRBV29-1 and TRBJ1-1, is SAVISQKPSRDICQRGTSLTIQCQVDSQVTMMFWYRQQPGQSLTLIATANQGSEATYESGFVIDKFPISRPNLTFSTLTVSNMSPEDSSIYLCSVGPGVGTEAFFGQGTRLTVV.

The chain couples TRBV29-1 to TRBJ1-5; no definite D call. V was clipped by 4 bases and J by 5 bases, with 15 bases between them. The CDR3 is made up of 14 amino acids. Per the germline V gene, CDR1 is SQVTM and CDR2 is ANQGSEA. CDR3 in amino acids: CSVGPGTLDQPQHF. The CDR3 nucleotides read TGCAGCGTTGGCCCAGGCACTCTCGATCAGCCCCAGCATTTT.

This chain uses TRBV6-1 with TRBJ2-5, with D possibly matching TRBD2 (7 bases). Trimming stripped 3 bases from V and 1 base from J, with 18 bases between. CDR3 length: 17 amino acids. Looked up from germline, CDR1 is MNHNS and CDR2 is SASEGT. The CDR3 coding sequence is TGTGCCAGCAGTGAGAATAGGGGGGGGGCCCTCCAAGAGACCCAGTACTTC. Amino acid sequence: CASSENRGGALQETQYF.

This chain joins TRBV29-1 and TRBJ2-1; 12 nucleotides line up with TRBD2. The CDR3 has 17 residues. The germline CDR1 and CDR2 sequences are SQVTM and ANQGSEA. V lost 1 base to trimming and J lost 0 bases; unmatched junction nucleotides: 4. In DNA, the CDR3 is TGCAGCGTTGAAGGACTAGCGGGGGACCACTCCTACAATGAGCAGTTCTTC. Its translation is CSVEGLAGDHSYNEQFF.

The J gene is TRBJ1-2, the V gene TRBV5-1, with 8 bases identical to TRBD1. The CDR3 totals 13 residues. CDR1 is SGHRS, CDR2 YFSETQ, per germline. V gave up 4 bases and J gave up 3 bases; unmatched junction bases: 2. The CDR3 DNA sequence: TGCGCCAGCAGCGCACAGGGGGACTATGGCTACACCTTC. This codes for CASSAQGDYGYTF.

This clone appeared a few times. This chain links TRBV6-1 with TRBJ1-5, with D possibly TRBD1 on 5 matching bases. CDR1 and CDR2 from the germline V gene are MNHNS and SASEGT. The V gene lost 1 base and the J gene lost 4 bases, with 11 bases spanning the gap. The CDR3 extends over 15 amino acids. CDR3 DNA sequence: TGTGCCAGCAGTGAAGAATGGGGGTTAAATCAGCCCCAGCATTTT. Translated, it gives CASSEEWGLNQPQHF.

The chain has TRBV4-1 and TRBJ1-2, with a possible D match to TRBD1 (5 bases). The germline gives CDR1 MGHRA, CDR2 YSYEKL. Trimming stripped 8 bases from V and 0 bases from J, with 16 bases between. The CDR3 loop spans 15 amino acids. The CDR3 DNA reads TGCGCCAGCCGCCCTGGGGCAGCTTCTAACTATGGCTACACCTTC. It yields the protein CASRPGAASNYGYTF.

Many counts were recorded for this clone. This rearrangement joins TRBV19 to TRBJ1-5, with a weak D call TRBD1 (5 bases). V was pared by 9 bases and J by 0 bases, with 18 bases between. The CDR3 is made up of 16 amino acids. Germline CDR1 and CDR2: LNHDA and SQIVND (reference sequence). The CDR3: CASREAGGYSNQPQHF. The CDR3 DNA is TGTGCCAGCCGAGAAGCCGGGGGATATAGCAATCAGCCCCAGCATTTT.

This clone came up a few times. The chain combines TRBV19 with TRBJ1-6; 8 bases map to TRBD1. V lost 9 bases to trimming and J lost 7 bases; unmatched junction nucleotides: 11. From germline, CDR1 is LNHDA and CDR2 SQIVND (reference sequence). This CDR3 region has 15 residues. CDR3 bases: TGTGCCAGCAGTGAGGGCAGGGGGCTAAATTCACCCCTCCACTTT. It is translated as CASSEGRGLNSPLHF.

The chain joins TRBV7-8 to TRBJ2-7; the match to TRBD1 covers 8 bases. The CDR3 sequence is 15 residues long. J lost 6 bases, V lost 3 bases, and 10 bases had no gene match. Per the germline V gene, CDR1 is SGHVS and CDR2 is FQNEAQ. The CDR3 spells CASSFQGAIAPEQYF. DNA for the CDR3: TGTGCCAGCAGCTTCCAGGGGGCGATCGCCCCCGAGCAGTACTTC. The whole variable domain, filled in from reference TRBV7-8 and TRBJ2-7, reads GAGVSQSPRYKVAKRGQDVALRCDPISGHVSLFWYQQALGQGPEFLTYFQNEAQLDKSGLPSDRFFAERPEGSVSTLKIQRTQQEDSAVYLCASSFQGAIAPEQYFGPGTRLTVT.

DNA of the CDR3: TGCGCCAGCAGTCAACACAAACACACTGAAGCTTTCTTT. Translating it yields CASSQHKHTEAFF. The genes are TRBV23-1 and TRBJ1-1; D gene ambiguous. TRBV23-1 is designated an ORF whose function remains uncertain. The CDR3 extends over 13 amino acids. V was pared by 2 bases and J by 3 bases, with 7 bases between.

This clone was recorded a few times. The CDR3 DNA reads TGCGCCAGCACCCCACTAGCGGGGGGGCCGGGCTCCTACAATGAGCAGTTCTTC. Translated, it gives CASTPLAGGPGSYNEQFF. The chain uses TRBV23-1 and TRBJ2-1, with 13 bases fitting TRBD2. TRBV23-1 is classed as an ORF, of uncertain function. J gave up 0 bases and V 7 bases, and 9 bases lay outside the gene matches. This CDR3 is 18 amino acids long.

J is TRBJ2-5 and V is TRBV15; D not certain. Germline V gene data show CDR1 as LNHNV and CDR2 as YYDKDF (reference sequence). The CDR3 sequence is 11 residues long. The germline V and J ends were trimmed by 9 bases and 7 bases, with 12 bases remaining between them. This CDR3 is CATGLEGTQYF. Here the CDR3 DNA reads TGTGCCACTGGCCTCGAAGGGACCCAGTACTTC.

V is TRBV19 and J is TRBJ2-7; maybe TRBD2 (5 bases). The CDR3 is 15 residues long. V lost 6 bases to trimming and J lost 3 bases, with 18 bases between them. Germline CDR1 reads LNHDA; CDR2 reads SQIVND (reference sequence). CDR3 DNA: TGTGCCAGTAGGAGGGTACACGACCAGGTCTACGAGCAGTACTTC. It yields the protein CASRRVHDQVYEQYF.

The V gene is TRBV7-2, the J gene TRBJ2-7, with D perhaps matching TRBD1 (6 bases). The germline gives CDR1 SGHTA, CDR2 FQGNSA. V lost 3 bases, J lost 3 bases, and 12 bases lay in between. The CDR3 spans 14 residues. This chain's CDR3 is CASSLGAGDYEQYF. The CDR3 DNA reads TGTGCCAGCAGCTTGGGGGCAGGGGACTACGAGCAGTACTTC.

The chain couples TRBV11-1 to TRBJ2-7, with TRBD1 identical over 9 bases. After removal of 4 bases from V and 2 bases from J, the junction contained 3 bases not matched to a gene. The germline V gene has CDR1 SGHAT and CDR2 FQDESV (reference sequence). CDR3 length: 14 residues. The CDR3 sequence: CASSWGTGPYEQYF. DNA of the CDR3: TGTGCCAGCAGCTGGGGGACAGGGCCCTACGAGCAGTACTTC.

The chain uses TRBV25-1 and TRBJ2-7, with D perhaps TRBD1 (5 bases). The CDR3 spans 15 residues. The V gene lost 2 bases and the J gene lost 0 bases, with 11 bases spanning the gap. Per germline, CDR1 MGHDK and CDR2 SYGVNS. CDR3 in DNA: TGTGCCAGCAGTGAAAAGCAGGGATTCTCCTACGAGCAGTACTTC. Protein product: CASSEKQGFSYEQYF.

The rearrangement uses TRBV30 and TRBJ1-4; 8 bases are a match to TRBD1. The CDR3 runs 15 residues. Trimming took 5 bases from V and 7 from J; bases not matched to a gene: 12. Germline loops: CDR1 GTSNPN, CDR2 SVGIG (reference sequence). In DNA, the CDR3 is TGTGCCTGGGAGGTCCTCAGGACAGGGCGTGAAAAACTGTTTTTT. As protein: CAWEVLRTGREKLFF.

This clone was observed a few times. The rearrangement uses TRBV12-5 and TRBJ2-5, with 7 bases aligning to TRBD1. Germline-derived CDR1 and CDR2 are LGHNT and FRNRAP. Trimming removed 2 bases from V and 5 bases from J; junction bases left unmatched: 5. This CDR3 is built from 14 residues. The DNA of the CDR3 is TGTGCTAGTGGTTTGAGACAGGGTTTGGAGACCCAGTACTTC. The encoded protein is CASGLRQGLETQYF. Variable domain in full (rest from reference TRBV12-5 and TRBJ2-5): DARVTQTPRHKVTEMGQEVTMRCQPILGHNTVFWYRQTMMQGLELLAYFRNRAPLDDSGMPKDRFSAEMPDATLATLKIQPSEPRDSAVYFCASGLRQGLETQYFGPGTRLLVL.

This clone was seen a few times. The chain joins TRBV29-1 to TRBJ1-1; TRBD1 aligns across 7 bases. Per the germline V gene, CDR1 is SQVTM and CDR2 is ANQGSEA. With V trimmed by 5 bases and J by 1 base, 4 bases remained unmatched. CDR3 length: 13 amino acids. The CDR3 coding sequence is TGCAGCGTTTCGGGACAGCAGAACACTGAAGCTTTCTTT. Protein product: CSVSGQQNTEAFF.

The chain employs TRBV5-1 and TRBJ2-7; the match to TRBD2 covers 13 bases. The CDR3 is 17 residues long. Germline CDR1 SGHRS, CDR2 YFSETQ. Trimming removed 3 bases from V and 4 bases from J; junction bases left unmatched: 10. The CDR3 loop reads CASSSDPGLAGSYEQYF. DNA for the CDR3: TGCGCCAGCAGCTCAGACCCGGGACTAGCGGGGAGTTACGAGCAGTACTTC.

V is TRBV27 and J is TRBJ2-7; TRBD1 matches at 7 bases. Germline V CDR1 and CDR2: MNHEY, SMNVEV (reference sequence). V was clipped by 5 bases and J by 2 bases; unmatched bases: 3. The CDR3 is 13 amino acids. The CDR3 DNA reads as TGTGCCAGCAGTCCGACAGGGACCTACGAGCAGTACTTC. Its translation is CASSPTGTYEQYF.

This clone showed up just once. This chain uses TRBV5-6 with TRBJ1-2; D unclear. This CDR3 is 16 amino acids long. Germline loops: CDR1 SGHDT, CDR2 YYEEEE. Trimming took 0 bases from V and 4 from J, leaving 16 bases between them. Written as DNA, the CDR3 is TGTGCCAGCAGCTTGGCCCCCAGGTTGCGAGGCTATGGCTACACCTTC. It specifies CASSLAPRLRGYGYTF.